This TCR beta chain was captured in a study of T cells in Graves' hyperthyroidism and ophthalmopathy. From RNA transcripts, TCR beta CDR3 regions were amplified. The HTBI primer set was used in a first-round RT-PCR of the TCR CDR3. TCRdb itself ran the multiplex PCR reads through MiXCR, one entry per CDR3 protein. The repertoire has 300,000 to 400,000 distinct CDR3 sequences, 14% of them found once; the top ten carry just under 25%. Findings and caveats of the study: Onset of ophthalmopathy came a median around 7.1 months after the model predicted it. Peripheral blood also featured most of the thyroid clonotypes expanded above 0.001.

The V gene end was trimmed by 5 bases and the J gene end by 2 bases; junction bases not matched to a gene: 8. The CDR3 sequence is 15 residues long. CDR1 SEHNR and CDR2 FQNEAQ come from the germline V gene (reference sequence). This clonotype was recorded at least ten times. Its antigen is undetermined. Material for sequencing was blood. V and J are TRBV7-9 and TRBJ2-7; 8 bases match TRBD2. The receptor comes from a woman in her 30s with Graves' hyperthyroidism. CDR3 residues: CASSPQTSVTYEQYF. The DNA for the CDR3 is TGTGCCAGCAGCCCTCAGACTAGCGTAACCTACGAGCAGTACTTC. The variable domain in full, with the rest retrieved from reference TRBV7-9 and TRBJ2-7, is DTGVSQNPRHKITKRGQNVTFRCDPISEHNRLYWYRQTLGQGPEFLTYFQNEAQLEKSRLLSDRFSAERPKGSFSTLEIQRTEQGDSAMYLCASSPQTSVTYEQYFGPGTRLTVT.